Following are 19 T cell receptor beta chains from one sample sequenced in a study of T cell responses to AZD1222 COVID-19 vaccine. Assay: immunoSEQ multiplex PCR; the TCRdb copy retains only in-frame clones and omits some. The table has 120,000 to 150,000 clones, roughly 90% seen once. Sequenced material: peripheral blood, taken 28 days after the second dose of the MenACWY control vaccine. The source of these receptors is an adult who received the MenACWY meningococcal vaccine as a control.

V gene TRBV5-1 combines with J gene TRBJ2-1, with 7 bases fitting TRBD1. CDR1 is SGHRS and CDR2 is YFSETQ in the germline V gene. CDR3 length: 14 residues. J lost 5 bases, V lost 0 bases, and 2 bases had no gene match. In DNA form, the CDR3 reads TGCGCCAGCAGCTTGGCCGACAGGGACAATGAGCAGTTCTTC. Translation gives CASSLADRDNEQFF.

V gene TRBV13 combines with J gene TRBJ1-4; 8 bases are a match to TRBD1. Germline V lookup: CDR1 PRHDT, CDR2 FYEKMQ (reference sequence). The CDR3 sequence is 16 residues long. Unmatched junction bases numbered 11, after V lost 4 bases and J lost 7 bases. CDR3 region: CASSSRRTGRGEKLFF. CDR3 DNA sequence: TGTGCCAGCAGCTCGAGAAGGACAGGGAGGGGTGAAAAACTGTTTTTT.

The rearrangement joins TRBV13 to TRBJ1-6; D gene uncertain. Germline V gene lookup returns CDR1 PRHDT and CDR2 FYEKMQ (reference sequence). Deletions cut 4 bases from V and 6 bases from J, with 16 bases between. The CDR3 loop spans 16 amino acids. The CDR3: CASSSTLWGFNSPLHF. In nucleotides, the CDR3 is TGTGCCAGCAGCTCCACCTTGTGGGGATTTAATTCACCCCTCCACTTT.

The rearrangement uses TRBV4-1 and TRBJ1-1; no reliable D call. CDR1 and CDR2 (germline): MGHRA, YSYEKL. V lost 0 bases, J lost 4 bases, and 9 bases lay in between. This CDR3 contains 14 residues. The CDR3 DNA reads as TGCGCCAGCAGCCAAGATCGACGGTTCACTGAAGCTTTCTTT. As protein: CASSQDRRFTEAFF.

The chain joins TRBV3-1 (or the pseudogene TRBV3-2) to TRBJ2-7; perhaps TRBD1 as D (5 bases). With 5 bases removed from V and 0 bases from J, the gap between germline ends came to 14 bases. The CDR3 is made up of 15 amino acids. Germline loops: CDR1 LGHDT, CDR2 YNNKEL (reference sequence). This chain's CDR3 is CASSGRQLFSYEQYF. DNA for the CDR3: TGTGCCAGCAGCGGGCGACAGCTTTTCTCCTACGAGCAGTACTTC.

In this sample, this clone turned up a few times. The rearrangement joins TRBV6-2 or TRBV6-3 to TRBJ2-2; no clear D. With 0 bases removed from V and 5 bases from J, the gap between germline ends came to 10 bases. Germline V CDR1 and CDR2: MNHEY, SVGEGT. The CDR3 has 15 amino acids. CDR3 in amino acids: CASSYSRHLTGELFF. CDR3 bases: TGTGCCAGCAGTTACTCGAGACACCTAACCGGGGAGCTGTTTTTT.

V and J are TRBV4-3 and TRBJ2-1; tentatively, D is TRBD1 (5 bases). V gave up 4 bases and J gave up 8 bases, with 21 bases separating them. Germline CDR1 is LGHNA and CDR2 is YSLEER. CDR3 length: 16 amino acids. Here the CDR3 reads CASSPRGAGRSYEQFF. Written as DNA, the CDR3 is TGCGCCAGCAGCCCCCGTGGGGCAGGGCGGTCCTATGAGCAGTTCTTC.

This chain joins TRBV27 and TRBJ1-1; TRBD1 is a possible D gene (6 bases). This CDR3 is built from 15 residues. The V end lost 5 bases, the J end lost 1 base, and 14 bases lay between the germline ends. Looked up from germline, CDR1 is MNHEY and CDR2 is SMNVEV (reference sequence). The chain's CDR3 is CASSPQGHTNTEAFF. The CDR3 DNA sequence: TGTGCCAGCAGTCCTCAGGGACATACGAACACTGAAGCTTTCTTT.

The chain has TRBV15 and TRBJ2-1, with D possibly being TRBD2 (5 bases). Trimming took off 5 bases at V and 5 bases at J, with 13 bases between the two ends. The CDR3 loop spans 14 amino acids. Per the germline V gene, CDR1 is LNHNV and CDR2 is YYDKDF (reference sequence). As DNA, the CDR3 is TGTGCCACCAGCCGGGGAGAGATCAACAATGAGCAGTTCTTC. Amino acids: CATSRGEINNEQFF. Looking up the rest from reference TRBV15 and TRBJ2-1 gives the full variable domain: DAMVIQNPRYQVTQFGKPVTLSCSQTLNHNVMYWYQQKSSQAPKLLFHYYDKDFNNEADTPDNFQSRRPNTSFCFLDIRSPGLGDTAMYLCATSRGEINNEQFFGPGTRLTVL.

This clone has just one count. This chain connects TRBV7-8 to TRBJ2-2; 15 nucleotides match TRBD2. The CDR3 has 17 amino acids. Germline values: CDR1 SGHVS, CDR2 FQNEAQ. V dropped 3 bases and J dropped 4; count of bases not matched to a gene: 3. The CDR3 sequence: CASSFRTSGRVTGELFF. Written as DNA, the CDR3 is TGTGCCAGCAGCTTCCGGACTAGCGGGAGGGTCACCGGGGAGCTGTTTTTT.

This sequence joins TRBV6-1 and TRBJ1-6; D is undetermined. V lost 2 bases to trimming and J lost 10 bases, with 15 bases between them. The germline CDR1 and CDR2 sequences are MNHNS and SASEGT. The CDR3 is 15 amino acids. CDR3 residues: CASSEFLGNVSPLHF. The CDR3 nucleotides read TGTGCCAGCAGTGAATTTCTGGGGAATGTCTCACCCCTCCACTTT.

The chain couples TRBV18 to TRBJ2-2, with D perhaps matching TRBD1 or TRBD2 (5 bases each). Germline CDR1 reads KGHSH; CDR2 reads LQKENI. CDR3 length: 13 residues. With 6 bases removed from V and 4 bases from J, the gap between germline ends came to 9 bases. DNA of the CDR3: TGTGCCAGCTCTTCAGGGACCACCGGGGAGCTGTTTTTT. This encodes CASSSGTTGELFF.

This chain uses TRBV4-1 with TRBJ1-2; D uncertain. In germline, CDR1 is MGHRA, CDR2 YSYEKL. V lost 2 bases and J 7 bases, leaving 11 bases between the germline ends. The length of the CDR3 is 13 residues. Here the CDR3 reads CASSQRVAGGYTF. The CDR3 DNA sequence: TGCGCCAGCAGCCAACGGGTCGCCGGTGGCTACACCTTC.

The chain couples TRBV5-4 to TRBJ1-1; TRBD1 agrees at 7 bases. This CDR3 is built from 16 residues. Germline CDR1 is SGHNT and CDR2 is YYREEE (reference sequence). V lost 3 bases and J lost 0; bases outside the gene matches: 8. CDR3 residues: CASSSFLTGLNTEAFF. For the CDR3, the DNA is TGTGCCAGCAGCTCCTTCCTGACAGGGTTGAACACTGAAGCTTTCTTT. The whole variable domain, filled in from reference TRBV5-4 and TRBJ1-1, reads ETGVTQSPTHLIKTRGQQVTLRCSSQSGHNTVSWYQQALGQGPQFIFQYYREEENGRGNFPPRFSGLQFPNYSSELNVNALELDDSALYLCASSSFLTGLNTEAFFGQGTRLTVV.

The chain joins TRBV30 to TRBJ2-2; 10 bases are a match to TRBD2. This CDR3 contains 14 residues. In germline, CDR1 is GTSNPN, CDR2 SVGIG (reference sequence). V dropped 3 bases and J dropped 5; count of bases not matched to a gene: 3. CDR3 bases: TGTGCCTGGAGACTAGCGGGGCGGACCGGGGAGCTGTTTTTT. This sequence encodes CAWRLAGRTGELFF.

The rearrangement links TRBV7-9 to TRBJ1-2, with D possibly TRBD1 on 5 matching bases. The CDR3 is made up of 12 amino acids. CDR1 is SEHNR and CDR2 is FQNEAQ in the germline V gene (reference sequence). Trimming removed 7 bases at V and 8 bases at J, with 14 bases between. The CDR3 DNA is TGTGCCAGCAACATACCCGGGGGGGGCTACACCTTC. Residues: CASNIPGGGYTF.

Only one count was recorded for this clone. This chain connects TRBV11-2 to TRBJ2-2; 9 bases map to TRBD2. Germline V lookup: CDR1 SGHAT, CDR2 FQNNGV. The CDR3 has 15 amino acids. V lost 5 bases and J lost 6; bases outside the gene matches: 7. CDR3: CASSISGSPAGELFF. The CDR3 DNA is TGTGCCAGCAGCATTAGCGGGAGTCCGGCCGGGGAGCTGTTTTTT.

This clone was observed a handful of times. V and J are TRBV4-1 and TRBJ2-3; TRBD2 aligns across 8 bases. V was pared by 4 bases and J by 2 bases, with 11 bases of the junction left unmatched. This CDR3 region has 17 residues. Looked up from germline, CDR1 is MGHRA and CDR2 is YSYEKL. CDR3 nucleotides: TGCGCCAGCAGCCGCCTTTACGGAGCGGGAGCCACAGATACGCAGTATTTT. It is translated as CASSRLYGAGATDTQYF.

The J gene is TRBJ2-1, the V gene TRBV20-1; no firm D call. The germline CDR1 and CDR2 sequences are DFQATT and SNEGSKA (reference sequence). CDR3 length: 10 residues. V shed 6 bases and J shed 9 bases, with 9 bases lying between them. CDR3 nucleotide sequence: TGCAGTGCAACGACCACTGAGCAGTTCTTC. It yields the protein CSATTTEQFF.